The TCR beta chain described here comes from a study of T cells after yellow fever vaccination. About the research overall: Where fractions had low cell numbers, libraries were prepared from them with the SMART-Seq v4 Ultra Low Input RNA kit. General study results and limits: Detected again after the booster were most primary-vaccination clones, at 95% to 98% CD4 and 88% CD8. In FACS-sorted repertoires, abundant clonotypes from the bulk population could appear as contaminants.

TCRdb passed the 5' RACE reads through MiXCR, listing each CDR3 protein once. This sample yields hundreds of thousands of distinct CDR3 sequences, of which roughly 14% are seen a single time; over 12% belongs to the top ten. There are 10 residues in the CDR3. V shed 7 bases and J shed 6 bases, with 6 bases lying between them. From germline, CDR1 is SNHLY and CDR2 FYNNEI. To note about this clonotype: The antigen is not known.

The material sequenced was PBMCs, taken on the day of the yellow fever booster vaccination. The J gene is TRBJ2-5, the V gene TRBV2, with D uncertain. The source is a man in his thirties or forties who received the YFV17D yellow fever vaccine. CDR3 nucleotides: TGTGCCAGCATTTCGCAGACCCAGTACTTC. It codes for CASISQTQYF.